The source of this T cell receptor beta chain is a study of vaccination effects on CD4 cells after COVID-19. As for the study in general: The second dose preceded post-vaccine samples by a median of 72 days.

Antigen-specific CD4+ T cells were first expanded with viral peptide pools by the ViraFEST assay and only then sequenced. Cells that had been cultured for 9 to 10 days were the source of isolated CD4+ T cells. Vaccination of participants consisted of two doses of either the BNT162b2 or mRNA-1273 vaccine. Wells of a few million PBMC each were grown with 8.5 to 10 IU/ml IL-2 and approximately 10 ug/ml peptides. Concerning this clone itself: Its antigen remains unknown.

Sequenced by immunoSEQ multiplex PCR; TCRdb stores in-frame clones only, minus some. The sample has over 30,000 clones, more than 75% seen once; the top ten hold more than 1.3%. Trimming took 1 base from V and 1 from J, leaving 7 bases between them. The CDR3 covers 14 residues. In germline, CDR1 is LGHDT, CDR2 YNNKEL (reference sequence). This sequence was found in a human donor who received a COVID-19 vaccine. Some clones in this sample may be carry-over from other donors' samples. The input for sequencing was CD4+ T cells from PBMCs cultured with HCoV-NL63 spike peptides, taken after COVID-19 vaccination. The V call is TRBV3-1 (or the pseudogene TRBV3-2), the J call TRBJ1-1; tentative D call: TRBD1 (5 bases). CDR3 coding DNA: TGTGCCAGCAGCCAAGGGGACGAGAACACTGAAGCTTTCTTT. Residues: CASSQGDENTEAFF.